This entry features one TCR beta chain sequence. Repertoires were generated with immunoSEQ multiplex PCR, while TCRdb's copy carries only in-frame clones and drops some. There are approximately 16,000 clones in the sample; around 85% occur only once, and 20% to 25% lies in the top ten. These data are taken from a study of T cells in localized non-small cell lung cancer. V gave up 0 bases and J gave up 0 bases, with 6 bases separating them. This CDR3 spans 14 amino acids. CDR1 GTSNPN and CDR2 SVGIG come from the germline V gene (reference sequence). The chain couples TRBV30 to TRBJ1-3; no clear D. This sequence was found in a female donor aged 60 or older with stage I squamous cell lung carcinoma. Here the sequenced sample was peripheral blood, taken before any cancer treatment. CDR3 region: CAWSVGVSGNTIYF. CDR3 bases: TGTGCCTGGAGTGTAGGAGTCTCTGGAAACACCATATATTTT.